This T cell receptor (beta chain) comes out of a study of shared clonotypes between healthy human individuals. Profiling relied on immunoSEQ multiplex PCR, and the TCRdb table lists in-frame clones only, not all of them. The repertoire has 2 million to 2.5 million clones, 85% to 95% of them found once; the top ten carry about 0.41%. Sequenced sample: naive CD4+ T cells from PBMCs. The subset: CD45RA+ positively selected. The clonotype comes from a man aged 18-30 years in good health. Some clones in this sample may be carry-over from other donors' samples.

CDR3 amino acids: CASSLASGGNTGELFF. CDR3 nucleotides: TGTGCCAGCAGCTTAGCGTCAGGGGGGAACACCGGGGAGCTGTTTTTT. This chain joins TRBV7-9 and TRBJ2-2; the match to TRBD1 covers 7 bases. The V gene end was trimmed by 0 bases and the J gene end by 1 base; junction bases not matched to a gene: 2. CDR1 and CDR2 from the germline V gene are SEHNR and FQNEAQ (reference sequence). This CDR3 has 16 amino acids.